The next 25 T cell receptor beta chains were all read from a single sample in a study of blood T cell repertoires in COVID-19. Sequencing was performed with immunoSEQ multiplex PCR; in TCRdb, only in-frame clones are kept and a portion is missing. The table shows about 280,000 clones, with more than 70% occurring only once. The sample consisted of peripheral blood. These TCRs come from a woman in her twenties or thirties with COVID-19, enrolled during active disease.

The CDR3 nucleotides read TGTGCCAGCAGCCCCCGGGCCAGGGGCAACACCGGGGAGCTGTTTTTT. Encoded protein: CASSPRARGNTGELFF. The chain joins TRBV9 to TRBJ2-2; a weak D match, TRBD1 (6 bases). The CDR3 is 16 residues long. In germline, CDR1 is SGDLS, CDR2 YYNGEE. Trimming shortened V by 4 bases and J by 2 bases, and 15 bases separated the two germline ends.

In regard to this clone: Within the sample, other DNA sequences also encode this same CDR3. The chain has TRBV27 and TRBJ2-7, with D possibly being TRBD1 (5 bases). Germline CDR1 is MNHEY and CDR2 is SMNVEV (reference sequence). The CDR3 has 12 amino acids. V dropped 2 bases and J dropped 3 bases, with 5 bases sitting between them. CDR3 protein: CASSLRGYEQYF. DNA of the CDR3: TGTGCCAGCAGTTTAAGGGGCTACGAGCAGTACTTC.

The J gene is TRBJ1-2, the V gene TRBV6-5, with 7 positions matching TRBD1. Germline-derived CDR1 and CDR2 are MNHEY and SVGAGI. The ends lost 10 bases at V and 7 bases at J; junction bases unmatched: 9. CDR3 length: 12 amino acids. CDR3 bases: TGTGCCACCGGACAGGCCACTTCTGGCTACACCTTC. Translating it yields CATGQATSGYTF.

The sample holds one count of this clone. This chain joins TRBV21-1 and TRBJ1-4; the D call of TRBD1 is as the table states it, not checked on the DNA. TRBV21-1 is listed as a pseudogene. The CDR3 is 17 amino acids. CDR3 loop: CASSKRRQGGVWEKLFF. DNA of the CDR3: TGTGCCAGCAGCAAAAGGCGACAGGGGGGTGTCTGGGAAAAACTGTTTTTT.

The chain recombines TRBV5-8 with TRBJ1-6; 11 nucleotides agree with TRBD1. J was trimmed by 7 bases and V by 0 bases; bases with no gene match: 3. The CDR3 is made up of 16 amino acids. The germline V gene encodes CDR1 SGHTS and CDR2 YDEGEE. The CDR3 sequence is CASSLARTGGNSPLHF. CDR3 sequence (DNA): TGTGCCAGCAGCTTGGCCCGGACAGGGGGCAATTCACCCCTCCACTTT.

The rearrangement links TRBV5-5 to TRBJ1-6, with unresolved D. CDR1 and CDR2 (germline): SGHKS, YYEKEE (reference sequence). The CDR3 consists of 16 residues. V lost 0 bases and J lost 0, with 7 bases in between. The CDR3: CASSLAESSYNSPLHF. In DNA, the CDR3 is TGTGCCAGCAGCTTGGCCGAGAGCTCCTATAATTCACCCCTCCACTTT.

The chain uses TRBV18 and TRBJ1-2, with a weak D call TRBD1 (6 bases). This CDR3 is built from 14 residues. V lost 4 bases to trimming and J lost 2 bases, with 11 bases between them. Germline V lookup: CDR1 KGHSH, CDR2 LQKENI. This chain's CDR3 is CASSQGHSNYGYTF. The CDR3 nucleotides are TGTGCCAGCTCACAGGGACACTCAAACTATGGCTACACCTTC.

The chain joins TRBV23-1 to TRBJ2-3; TRBD2 agrees at 10 bases. TRBV23-1 carries the ORF label, with uncertain function. CDR3 length equals 16 residues. V was clipped by 8 bases and J by 0 bases; unmatched bases: 8. The DNA of the CDR3 is TGCGCCAGCCCCCCCGGACTAGCGGAGAGCACAGATACGCAGTATTTT. Its translation: CASPPGLAESTDTQYF.

The chain combines TRBV5-1 with TRBJ2-5; 8 nucleotides match TRBD1. The CDR3 has 15 amino acids. With 2 bases clipped from V and 4 bases from J, the junction kept 7 bases outside the gene matches. CDR1 and CDR2 from the germline V gene are SGHRS and YFSETQ. The DNA for the CDR3 is TGCGCCAGCAGCTTCAACACCGGACAGGGAGAGACCCAGTACTTC. This gives the protein CASSFNTGQGETQYF.

The V call is TRBV2, the J call TRBJ1-4; D may be TRBD1 (5 bases). Germline assignment: CDR1 SNHLY and CDR2 FYNNEI. Trimming removed 4 bases at V and 8 bases at J, with 14 bases between. The CDR3 consists of 14 residues. CDR3 nucleotides: TGTGCCAGCAGTGGAGACAGTCCAATGGAAAAACTGTTTTTT. As protein: CASSGDSPMEKLFF.

This clone was picked up one time. The J gene is TRBJ2-5, the V gene TRBV5-4, with 7 bases that match TRBD2. The germline gives CDR1 SGHNT, CDR2 YYREEE (reference sequence). The junction had 10 bases not matched to a gene; V was cut back by 4 bases and J by 4 bases. The CDR3 has 15 residues. This chain's CDR3 is CASSPGGGSGETQYF. In DNA form, the CDR3 reads TGTGCCAGCAGCCCGGGAGGAGGCAGTGGAGAGACCCAGTACTTC. Using reference TRBV5-4 and TRBJ2-5 for the parts outside the CDR3, the full variable domain is ETGVTQSPTHLIKTRGQQVTLRCSSQSGHNTVSWYQQALGQGPQFIFQYYREEENGRGNFPPRFSGLQFPNYSSELNVNALELDDSALYLCASSPGGGSGETQYFGPGTRLLVL.

This clone was observed a single time. The chain carries TRBV5-4 and TRBJ2-3; D not resolved. Between the trimmed V and J ends, which lost 4 bases and 4 bases, there was a span of 16 bases. Germline assignment: CDR1 SGHNT and CDR2 YYREEE (reference sequence). There are 15 residues in the CDR3. This chain's CDR3 is CASSGKNFGADTQYF. CDR3 DNA sequence: TGTGCCAGCAGCGGAAAGAATTTTGGAGCAGATACGCAGTATTTT. The variable domain in full, completed from reference TRBV5-4 and TRBJ2-3, reads ETGVTQSPTHLIKTRGQQVTLRCSSQSGHNTVSWYQQALGQGPQFIFQYYREEENGRGNFPPRFSGLQFPNYSSELNVNALELDDSALYLCASSGKNFGADTQYFGPGTRLTVL.

The J gene is TRBJ2-5, the V gene TRBV5-1; D unclear. This CDR3 contains 11 residues. The germline CDR1 and CDR2 sequences are SGHRS and YFSETQ. Trimming stripped 4 bases from V and 5 bases from J, with 6 bases between. The CDR3 DNA follows: TGCGCCAGCAGCGTCCGGGAGACCCAGTACTTC. Protein: CASSVRETQYF. The variable domain in full, with the rest retrieved from reference TRBV5-1 and TRBJ2-5, is KAGVTQTPRYLIKTRGQQVTLSCSPISGHRSVSWYQQTPGQGLQFLFEYFSETQRNKGNFPGRFSGRQFSNSRSEMNVSTLELGDSALYLCASSVRETQYFGPGTRLLVL.

This clone showed up just a few times. This chain's CDR3 is CASSLAPAPGYGYTF. CDR3 nucleotides: TGTGCCAGCAGCTTGGCACCAGCCCCGGGCTATGGCTACACCTTC. This rearrangement joins TRBV5-4 to TRBJ1-2, with unresolved D. Trimming removed 0 bases at V and 4 bases at J, with 13 bases between. This CDR3 is 15 amino acids long. Germline V gives CDR1 SGHNT, CDR2 YYREEE (reference sequence). Combining the CDR3 with reference TRBV5-4 and TRBJ1-2 gives the whole variable domain ETGVTQSPTHLIKTRGQQVTLRCSSQSGHNTVSWYQQALGQGPQFIFQYYREEENGRGNFPPRFSGLQFPNYSSELNVNALELDDSALYLCASSLAPAPGYGYTFGSGTRLTVV.

The V gene is TRBV5-4, the J gene TRBJ2-7; tentative D call: TRBD2 (6 bases). V lost 3 bases and J 5 bases, leaving 18 bases between the germline ends. Germline CDR1 reads SGHNT; CDR2 reads YYREEE (reference sequence). CDR3 length equals 15 residues. CDR3 coding DNA: TGTGCCAGCAGCTCGATGGGTCGGGAGATCCACGAGCAGTACTTC. This encodes CASSSMGREIHEQYF.

The chain carries TRBV25-1 and TRBJ1-2; D is unresolved. The germline gives CDR1 MGHDK, CDR2 SYGVNS. V was clipped by 5 bases and J by 0 bases, with 4 bases between them. The CDR3 runs to 12 residues. Here the CDR3 DNA reads TGTGCCAGCAGTTTAGCTAACTATGGCTACACCTTC. Translation gives CASSLANYGYTF.

The rearrangement links TRBV28 to TRBJ1-1; the D gene is possibly TRBD1 (6 bases). Germline V gene data show CDR1 as MDHEN and CDR2 as SYDVKM. The CDR3 loop spans 12 amino acids. Deletions cut 5 bases from V and 5 bases from J, with 9 bases between. The CDR3 DNA is TGTGCCAGCAGTCTTCAGGGGACTGAAGCTTTCTTT. This translates into CASSLQGTEAFF.

The chain employs TRBV4-3 and TRBJ2-5; TRBD2 agrees at 7 bases. This CDR3 has 15 residues. Germline V CDR1 and CDR2: LGHNA, YSLEER. V dropped 0 bases and J dropped 4; count of bases not matched to a gene: 5. CDR3 amino acids: CASSQDFTGGETQYF. DNA for the CDR3: TGCGCCAGCAGCCAAGATTTTACGGGAGGAGAGACCCAGTACTTC.

V is TRBV7-3 and J is TRBJ1-1; 7 bases are a match to TRBD1. The CDR3 extends over 16 amino acids. CDR1 and CDR2 (germline): SGHTA, FQGTGA. The ends lost 1 base at V and 3 bases at J; junction bases unmatched: 8. The CDR3 sequence is CASSLIQGVGDTEAFF. The CDR3 region has the DNA TGTGCCAGCAGCTTAATCCAGGGGGTAGGAGACACTGAAGCTTTCTTT. Full variable domain (missing parts from reference TRBV7-3 and TRBJ1-1): GAGVSQTPSNKVTEKGKYVELRCDPISGHTALYWYRQSLGQGPEFLIYFQGTGAADDSGLPNDRFFAVRPEGSVSTLKIQRTERGDSAVYLCASSLIQGVGDTEAFFGQGTRLTVV.

The table lists this clone with a count of one. The chain employs TRBV9 and TRBJ1-1, with 9 bases fitting TRBD1. The germline V gene has CDR1 SGDLS and CDR2 YYNGEE. V lost 4 bases, J lost 0 bases, and 4 bases stayed unmatched. The length of the CDR3 is 15 residues. CDR3 coding DNA: TGTGCCAGCAGCCCCCGGGACAGGGTGAACACTGAAGCTTTCTTT. Its translation is CASSPRDRVNTEAFF.

This clone was counted once. The chain joins TRBV5-4 to TRBJ2-5; 8 bases match TRBD1. The CDR3 is 14 residues long. Per the germline V gene, CDR1 is SGHNT and CDR2 is YYREEE (reference sequence). V shed 4 bases, J shed 5 bases, and the junction held 7 bases outside the gene matches. The CDR3 spells CASSGTGLLETQYF. As DNA, the CDR3 is TGTGCCAGCAGCGGGACAGGACTGTTGGAGACCCAGTACTTC.

The CDR3: CSASQGSYTEAFF. DNA of the CDR3: TGCAGTGCTAGTCAGGGAAGCTACACTGAAGCTTTCTTT. The V call is TRBV20-1, the J call TRBJ1-1, with D perhaps matching TRBD1 (5 bases). The germline V and J ends were trimmed by 3 bases and 3 bases, with 11 bases remaining between them. Germline loops: CDR1 DFQATT, CDR2 SNEGSKA (reference sequence). The CDR3 is 13 amino acids.

The V and J genes are TRBV7-2 and TRBJ2-7; 8 bases map to TRBD1. The CDR3 sequence is 15 residues long. The germline CDR1 and CDR2 sequences are SGHTA and FQGNSA. Trimming took 3 bases from V and 4 from J; bases not matched to a gene: 8. In DNA form, the CDR3 reads TGTGCCAGCAGCTTTGTTGGACAGGGAGAATACGAGCAGTACTTC. This encodes CASSFVGQGEYEQYF.

In DNA form, the CDR3 reads TGTGCCAGCAAGGATCCCGGGAGGGCGAGGTACAATGAGCAGTTCTTC. As protein: CASKDPGRARYNEQFF. The rearrangement links TRBV2 to TRBJ2-1, with 8 bases lining up with TRBD2. Germline V CDR1 and CDR2: SNHLY, FYNNEI. The V and J ends lost 7 bases and 4 bases, in that order; junction bases with no gene match: 12. This CDR3 spans 16 amino acids.

The V gene is TRBV6-5, the J gene TRBJ2-7, with D tentatively TRBD2 (5 bases). The CDR3 has 15 amino acids. CDR1 is MNHEY and CDR2 is SVGAGI in the germline V gene. V was cut by 0 bases and J by 2 bases, with 11 bases left in between. The CDR3 DNA is TGTGCCAGCAGTTACTCGATGCGGGCGCCCTACGAGCAGTACTTC. Encoded protein: CASSYSMRAPYEQYF.